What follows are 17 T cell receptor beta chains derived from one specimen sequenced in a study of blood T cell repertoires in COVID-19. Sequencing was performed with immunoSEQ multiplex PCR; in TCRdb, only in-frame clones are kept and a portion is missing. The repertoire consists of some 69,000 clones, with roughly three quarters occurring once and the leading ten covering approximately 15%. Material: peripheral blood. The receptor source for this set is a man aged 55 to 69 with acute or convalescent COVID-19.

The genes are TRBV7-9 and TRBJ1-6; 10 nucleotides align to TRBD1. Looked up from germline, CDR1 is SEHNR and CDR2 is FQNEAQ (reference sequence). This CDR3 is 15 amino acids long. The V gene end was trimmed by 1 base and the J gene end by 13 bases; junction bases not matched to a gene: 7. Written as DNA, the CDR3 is TGTGCCAGCAGCTTAGGGACAGGGGGTAGTAGGCCCCTCCACTTT. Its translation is CASSLGTGGSRPLHF.

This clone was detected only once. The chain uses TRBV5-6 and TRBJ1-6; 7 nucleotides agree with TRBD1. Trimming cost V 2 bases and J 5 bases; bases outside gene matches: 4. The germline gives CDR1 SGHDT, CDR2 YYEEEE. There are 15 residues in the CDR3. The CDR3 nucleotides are TGTGCCAGCAGCTTCTGGCAGGGGGATAATTCACCCCTCCACTTT. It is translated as CASSFWQGDNSPLHF. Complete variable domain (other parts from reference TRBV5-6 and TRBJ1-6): DAGVTQSPTHLIKTRGQQVTLRCSPKSGHDTVSWYQQALGQGPQFIFQYYEEEERQRGNFPDRFSGHQFPNYSSELNVNALLLGDSALYLCASSFWQGDNSPLHFGNGTRLTVT.

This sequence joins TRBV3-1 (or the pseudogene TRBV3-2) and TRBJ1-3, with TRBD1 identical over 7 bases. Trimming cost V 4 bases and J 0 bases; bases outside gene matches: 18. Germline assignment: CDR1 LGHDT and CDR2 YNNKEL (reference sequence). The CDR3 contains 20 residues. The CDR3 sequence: CASSLGWGAGQVLSGNTIYF. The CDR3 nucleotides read TGTGCCAGCAGCCTCGGATGGGGGGCCGGACAGGTTCTCTCTGGAAACACCATATATTTT.

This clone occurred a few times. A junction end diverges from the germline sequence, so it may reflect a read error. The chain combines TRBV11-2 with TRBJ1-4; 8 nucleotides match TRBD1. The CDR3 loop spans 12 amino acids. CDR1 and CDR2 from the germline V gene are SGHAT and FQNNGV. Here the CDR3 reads CASSYSRTGLSF. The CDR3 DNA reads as TGTGCCAGCAGTTACTCCCGGACAGGGCTCTCATTT.

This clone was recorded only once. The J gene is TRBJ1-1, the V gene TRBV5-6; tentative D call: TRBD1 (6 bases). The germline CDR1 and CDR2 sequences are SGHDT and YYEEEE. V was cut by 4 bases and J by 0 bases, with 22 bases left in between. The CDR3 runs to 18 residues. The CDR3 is CASSRFGRGEGMNTEAFF. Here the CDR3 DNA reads TGTGCCAGCAGCCGCTTTGGCAGGGGAGAGGGCATGAACACTGAAGCTTTCTTT.

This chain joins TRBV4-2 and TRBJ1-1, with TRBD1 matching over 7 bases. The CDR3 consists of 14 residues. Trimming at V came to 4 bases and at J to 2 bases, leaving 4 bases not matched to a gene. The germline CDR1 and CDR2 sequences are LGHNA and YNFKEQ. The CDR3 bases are TGTGCCAGCAGCCCGGGACAGCTAAACACTGAAGCTTTCTTT. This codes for CASSPGQLNTEAFF.

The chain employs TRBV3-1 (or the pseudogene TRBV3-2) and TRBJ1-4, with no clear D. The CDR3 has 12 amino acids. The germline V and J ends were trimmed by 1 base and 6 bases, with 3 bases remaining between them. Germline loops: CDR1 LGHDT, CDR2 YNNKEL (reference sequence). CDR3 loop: CASSQVDEKLFF. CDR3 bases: TGTGCCAGCAGCCAAGTCGATGAAAAACTGTTTTTT.

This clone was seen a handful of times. CDR3 in amino acids: CATSRDRGGGNEQYF. The CDR3 nucleotides are TGTGCCACCAGCAGAGATCGCGGGGGCGGGAACGAGCAGTACTTC. The rearrangement uses TRBV15 and TRBJ2-7, with D possibly matching TRBD2 (7 bases). The CDR3 spans 15 residues. Germline CDR1 and CDR2: LNHNV and YYDKDF (reference sequence). V lost 0 bases and J lost 5, with 14 bases in between.

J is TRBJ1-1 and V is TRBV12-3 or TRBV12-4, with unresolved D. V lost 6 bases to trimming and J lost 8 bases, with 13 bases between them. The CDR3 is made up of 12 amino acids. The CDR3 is CASREGRWEAFF. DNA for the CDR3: TGTGCCAGCAGAGAAGGCAGGTGGGAAGCTTTCTTT.

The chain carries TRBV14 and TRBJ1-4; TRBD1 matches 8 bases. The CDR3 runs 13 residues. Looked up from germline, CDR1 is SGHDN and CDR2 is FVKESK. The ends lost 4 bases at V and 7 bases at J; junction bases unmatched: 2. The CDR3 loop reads CASSRDRPEKLFF. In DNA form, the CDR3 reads TGTGCCAGCAGCCGGGACAGGCCTGAAAAACTGTTTTTT.

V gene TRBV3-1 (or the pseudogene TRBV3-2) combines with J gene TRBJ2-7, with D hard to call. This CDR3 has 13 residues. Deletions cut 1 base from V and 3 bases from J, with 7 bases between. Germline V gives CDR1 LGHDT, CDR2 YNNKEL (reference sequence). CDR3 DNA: TGTGCCAGCAGCCAAGCAGCGAACTACGAGCAGTACTTC. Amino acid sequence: CASSQAANYEQYF.

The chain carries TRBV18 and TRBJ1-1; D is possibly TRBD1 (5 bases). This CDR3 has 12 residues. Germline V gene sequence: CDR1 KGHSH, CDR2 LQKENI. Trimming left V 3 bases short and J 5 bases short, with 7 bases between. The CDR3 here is CASSPTGTEAFF. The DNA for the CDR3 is TGTGCCAGCTCACCTACAGGTACTGAAGCTTTCTTT.

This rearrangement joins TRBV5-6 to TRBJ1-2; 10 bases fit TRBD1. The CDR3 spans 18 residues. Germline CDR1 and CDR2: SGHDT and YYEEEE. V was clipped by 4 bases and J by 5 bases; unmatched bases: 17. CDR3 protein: CASSTPIRDRGSPYGYTF. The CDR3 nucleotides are TGTGCCAGCAGCACACCGATCAGGGACAGGGGTTCTCCTTATGGCTACACCTTC.

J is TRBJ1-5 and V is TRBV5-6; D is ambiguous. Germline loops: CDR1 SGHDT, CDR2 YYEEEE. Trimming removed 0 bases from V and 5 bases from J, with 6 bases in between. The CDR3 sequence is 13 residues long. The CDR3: CASSLGRYQPQHF. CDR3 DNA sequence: TGTGCCAGCAGCTTGGGCAGATATCAGCCCCAGCATTTT.

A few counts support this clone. The CDR3 DNA reads TGTGCCAGCAGTTTCTTTGAAAAACTGTTTTTT. This gives the protein CASSFFEKLFF. V usage is TRBV12-3 or TRBV12-4 and J usage is TRBJ1-4; no definite D call. V was clipped by 3 bases and J by 7 bases, with 3 bases between them. The CDR3 is 11 amino acids.

CDR3 nucleotides: TGTGCCAGCAGCCAAGTTTTTCGGAGGAGCTTCAATGAAAAACTGTTTTTT. This gives the protein CASSQVFRRSFNEKLFF. The chain is built from TRBV3-1 (or the pseudogene TRBV3-2) and TRBJ1-4; D gene ambiguous. Germline V gives CDR1 LGHDT, CDR2 YNNKEL (reference sequence). The germline V and J ends were trimmed by 1 base and 5 bases, with 17 bases remaining between them. CDR3 size: 17 residues.

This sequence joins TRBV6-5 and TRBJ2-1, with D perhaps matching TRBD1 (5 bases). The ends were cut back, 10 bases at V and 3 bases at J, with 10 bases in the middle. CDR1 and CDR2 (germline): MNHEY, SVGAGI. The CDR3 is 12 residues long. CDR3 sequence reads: CATQGNYNEQFF. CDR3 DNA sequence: TGTGCCACGCAGGGAAACTACAATGAGCAGTTCTTC.